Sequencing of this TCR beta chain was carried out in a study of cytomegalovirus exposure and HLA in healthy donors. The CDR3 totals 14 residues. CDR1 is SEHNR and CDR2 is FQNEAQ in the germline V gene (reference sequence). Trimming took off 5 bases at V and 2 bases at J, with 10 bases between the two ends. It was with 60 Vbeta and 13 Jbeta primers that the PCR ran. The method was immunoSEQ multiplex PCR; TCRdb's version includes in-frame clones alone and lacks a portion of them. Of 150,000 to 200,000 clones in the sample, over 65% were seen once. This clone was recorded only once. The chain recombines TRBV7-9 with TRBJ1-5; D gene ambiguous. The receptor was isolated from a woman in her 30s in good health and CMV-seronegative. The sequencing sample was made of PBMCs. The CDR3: CASSPGFGNQPQHF. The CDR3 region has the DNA TGTGCCAGCAGCCCGGGGTTCGGCAATCAGCCCCAGCATTTT. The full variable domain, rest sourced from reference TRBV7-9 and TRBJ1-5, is DTGVSQNPRHKITKRGQNVTFRCDPISEHNRLYWYRQTLGQGPEFLTYFQNEAQLEKSRLLSDRFSAERPKGSFSTLEIQRTEQGDSAMYLCASSPGFGNQPQHFGDGTRLSIL.